This T cell receptor beta chain emerged from a study of post-analysis software for immune sequencing data. Overall study results and limits: Patients showed TRBV5-6, TRBV5-1 and TRBV20-1 among five TRBV segments more frequent than in controls. F-measure co-clustering was strong for batch-matched samples. Significantly lower normalized Chao1 diversity was found in patients with multiple sclerosis relative to controls.

Trimming took 2 bases from V and 5 from J; bases not matched to a gene: 8. The germline gives CDR1 SGHRS, CDR2 YFSETQ. This CDR3 spans 16 amino acids. Comment on this clonotype: Its antigen is undetermined.

Incorporated into the TCR beta cDNA libraries were unique molecular identifiers, which served to reduce PCR and sequencing biases. One entry per CDR3 protein, called by TCRdb with MiXCR from the PCR reads. The sample records roughly 730,000 distinct CDR3 sequences, 25% to 30% being singletons. Material: blood. The sequence was obtained from a girl between 10 and 17 years old with multiple sclerosis. J is TRBJ2-3 and V is TRBV5-1, with 10 bases matching TRBD2. The CDR3 spells CASSLSGGAVGDTQYF. The CDR3 DNA is TGCGCCAGCAGCTTAAGCGGGGGGGCGGTTGGAGATACGCAGTATTTT.